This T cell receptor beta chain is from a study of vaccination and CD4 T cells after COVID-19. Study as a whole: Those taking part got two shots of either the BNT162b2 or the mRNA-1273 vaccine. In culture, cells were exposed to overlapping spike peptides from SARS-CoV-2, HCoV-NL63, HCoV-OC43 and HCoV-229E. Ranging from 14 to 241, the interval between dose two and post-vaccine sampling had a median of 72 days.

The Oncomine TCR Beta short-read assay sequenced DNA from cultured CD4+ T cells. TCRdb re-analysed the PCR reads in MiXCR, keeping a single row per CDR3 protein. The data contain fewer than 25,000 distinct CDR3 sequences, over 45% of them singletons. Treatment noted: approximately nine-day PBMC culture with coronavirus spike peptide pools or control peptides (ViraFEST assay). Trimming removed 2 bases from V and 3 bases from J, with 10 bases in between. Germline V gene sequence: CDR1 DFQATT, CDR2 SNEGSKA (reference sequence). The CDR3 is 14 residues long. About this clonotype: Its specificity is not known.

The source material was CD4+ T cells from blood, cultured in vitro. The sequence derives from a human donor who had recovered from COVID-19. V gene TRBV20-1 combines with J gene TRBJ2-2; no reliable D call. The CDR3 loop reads CSARSQRDTGELFF. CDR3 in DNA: TGCAGTGCTAGAAGTCAAAGGGACACCGGGGAGCTGTTTTTT.